This T cell receptor (beta chain) was obtained from a study of blood T cell repertoires in COVID-19. The method was immunoSEQ multiplex PCR; TCRdb's version includes in-frame clones alone and lacks a portion of them. The sample gives roughly 140,000 clones, under 85% of which show up once; 1.5% to 2% is in the top ten. The CDR3 contains 15 residues. After removal of 6 bases from V and 4 bases from J, the junction contained 5 bases not matched to a gene. Per the germline V gene, CDR1 is KGHSH and CDR2 is LQKENI. Exposed participants encountered a COVID-19 case during the 2 weeks preceding study entry. This clone was observed once.

The sample comprised PBMCs or T cells enriched from blood (not recorded which). The origin of this receptor is a woman younger than 35 who had been exposed to COVID-19. This chain joins TRBV18 and TRBJ2-3; 12 bases are shared with TRBD2. The DNA of the CDR3 is TGTGCCAGCTCCGATAGACTAGCGGGAGCAGATACGCAGTATTTT. Protein product: CASSDRLAGADTQYF.